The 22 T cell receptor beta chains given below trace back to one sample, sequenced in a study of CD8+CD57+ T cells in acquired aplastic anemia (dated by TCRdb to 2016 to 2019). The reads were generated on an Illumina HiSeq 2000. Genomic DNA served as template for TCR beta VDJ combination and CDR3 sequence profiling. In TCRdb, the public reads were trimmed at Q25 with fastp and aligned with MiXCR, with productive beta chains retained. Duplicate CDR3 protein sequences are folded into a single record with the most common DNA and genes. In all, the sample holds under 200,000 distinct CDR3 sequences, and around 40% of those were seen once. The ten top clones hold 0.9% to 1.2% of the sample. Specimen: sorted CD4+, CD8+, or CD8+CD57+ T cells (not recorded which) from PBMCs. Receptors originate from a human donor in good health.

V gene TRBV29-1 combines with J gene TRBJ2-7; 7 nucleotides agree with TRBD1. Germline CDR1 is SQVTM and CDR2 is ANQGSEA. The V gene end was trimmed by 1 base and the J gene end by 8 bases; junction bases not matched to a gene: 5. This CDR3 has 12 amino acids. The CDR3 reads CSVEGGRGKQYF. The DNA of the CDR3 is TGCAGCGTTGAAGGGGGCAGGGGGAAGCAGTACTTC.

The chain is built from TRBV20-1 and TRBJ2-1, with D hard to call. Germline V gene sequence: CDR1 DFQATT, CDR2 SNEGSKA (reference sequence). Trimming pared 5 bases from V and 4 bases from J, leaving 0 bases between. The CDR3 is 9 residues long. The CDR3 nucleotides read TGCAGTGCTTACAATGAGCAGTTCTTC. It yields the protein CSAYNEQFF.

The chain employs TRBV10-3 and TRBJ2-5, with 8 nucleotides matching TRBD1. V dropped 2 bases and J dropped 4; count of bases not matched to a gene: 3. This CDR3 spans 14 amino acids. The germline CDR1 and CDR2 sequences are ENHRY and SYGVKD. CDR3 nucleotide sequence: TGTGCCATCAGTGAGGGACAGGGTGGAGAGACCCAGTACTTC. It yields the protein CAISEGQGGETQYF.

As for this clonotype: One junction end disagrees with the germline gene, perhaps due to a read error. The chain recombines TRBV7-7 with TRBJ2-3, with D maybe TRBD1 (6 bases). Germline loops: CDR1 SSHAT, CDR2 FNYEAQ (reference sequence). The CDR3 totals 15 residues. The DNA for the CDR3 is TGTGCTAGCAGCTCCGGGACACACGTCACAGATACGCAGTATTTT. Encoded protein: CASSSGTHVTDTQYF.

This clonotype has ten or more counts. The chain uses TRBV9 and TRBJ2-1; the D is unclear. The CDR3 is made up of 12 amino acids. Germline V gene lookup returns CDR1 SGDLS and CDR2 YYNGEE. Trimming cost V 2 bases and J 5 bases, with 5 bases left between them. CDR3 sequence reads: CASSVRDNEQFF. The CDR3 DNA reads TGTGCCAGCAGCGTCAGAGACAATGAGCAGTTCTTC.

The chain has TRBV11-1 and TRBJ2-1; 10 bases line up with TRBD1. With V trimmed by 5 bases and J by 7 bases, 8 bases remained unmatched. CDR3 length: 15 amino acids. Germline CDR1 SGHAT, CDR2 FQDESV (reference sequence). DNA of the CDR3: TGTGCCAGCAGCCCCCGACAGGGGGCGGGGAATGAGCAGTTCTTC. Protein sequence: CASSPRQGAGNEQFF.

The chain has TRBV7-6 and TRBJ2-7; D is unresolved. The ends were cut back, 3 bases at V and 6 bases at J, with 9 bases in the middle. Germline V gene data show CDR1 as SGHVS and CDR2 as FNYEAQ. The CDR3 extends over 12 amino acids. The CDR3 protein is CASSLSESEQYF. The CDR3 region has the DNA TGTGCCAGCAGCTTGTCCGAGAGCGAGCAGTACTTC.

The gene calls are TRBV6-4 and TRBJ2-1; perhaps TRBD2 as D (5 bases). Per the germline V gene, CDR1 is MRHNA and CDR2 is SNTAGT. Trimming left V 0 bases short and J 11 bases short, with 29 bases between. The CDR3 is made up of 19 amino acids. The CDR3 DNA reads TGTGCCAGCAGTGACTCAGACCTTATACTCCTTCCGGGGATAGGTAAGCAGTTCTTC. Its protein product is CASSDSDLILLPGIGKQFF.

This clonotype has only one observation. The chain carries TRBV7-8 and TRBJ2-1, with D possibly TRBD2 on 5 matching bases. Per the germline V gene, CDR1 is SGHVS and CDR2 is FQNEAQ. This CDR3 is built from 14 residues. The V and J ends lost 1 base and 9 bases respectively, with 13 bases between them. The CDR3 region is CASSLERVDAEQFF. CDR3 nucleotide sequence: TGTGCCAGCAGCTTAGAGAGGGTAGACGCTGAGCAGTTCTTC.

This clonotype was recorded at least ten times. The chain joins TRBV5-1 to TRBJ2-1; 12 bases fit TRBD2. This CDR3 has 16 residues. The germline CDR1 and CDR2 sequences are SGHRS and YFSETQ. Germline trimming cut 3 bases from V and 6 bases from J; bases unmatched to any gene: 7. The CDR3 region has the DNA TGCGCCAGCAGCTCCACTAGCGGGAGGAGCGGCAATGAGCAGTTCTTC. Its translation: CASSSTSGRSGNEQFF.

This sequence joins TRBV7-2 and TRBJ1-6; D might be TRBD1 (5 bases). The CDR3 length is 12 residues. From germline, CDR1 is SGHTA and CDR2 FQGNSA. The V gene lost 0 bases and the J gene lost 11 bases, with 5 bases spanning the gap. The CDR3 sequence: CASSLAGAPLHF. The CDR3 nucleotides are TGTGCCAGCAGCTTAGCGGGGGCACCCCTCCACTTT.

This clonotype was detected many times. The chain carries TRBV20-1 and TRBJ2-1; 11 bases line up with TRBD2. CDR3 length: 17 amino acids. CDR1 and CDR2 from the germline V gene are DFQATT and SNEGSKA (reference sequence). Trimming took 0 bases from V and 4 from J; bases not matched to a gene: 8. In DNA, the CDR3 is TGCAGTGCTAGAGATAGAGCTAGCGGGAGGATGTACAATGAGCAGTTCTTC. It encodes CSARDRASGRMYNEQFF.

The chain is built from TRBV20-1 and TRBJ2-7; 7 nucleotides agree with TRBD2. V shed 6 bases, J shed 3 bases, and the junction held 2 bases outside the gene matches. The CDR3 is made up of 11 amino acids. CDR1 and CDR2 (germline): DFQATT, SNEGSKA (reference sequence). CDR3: CSAGLGYEQYF. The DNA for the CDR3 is TGCAGTGCAGGACTAGGCTACGAGCAGTACTTC.

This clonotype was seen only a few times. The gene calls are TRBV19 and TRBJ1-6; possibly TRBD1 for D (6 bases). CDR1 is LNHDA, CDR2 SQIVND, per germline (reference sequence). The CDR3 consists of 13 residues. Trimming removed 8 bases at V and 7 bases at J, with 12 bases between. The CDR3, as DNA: TGTGCCAGTCGAAGACAGGACAATTCACCCCTCCACTTT. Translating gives CASRRQDNSPLHF. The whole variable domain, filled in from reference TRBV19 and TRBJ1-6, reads DGGITQSPKYLFRKEGQNVTLSCEQNLNHDAMYWYRQDPGQGLRLIYYSQIVNDFQKGDIAEGYSVSREKKESFPLTVTSAQKNPTAFYLCASRRQDNSPLHFGNGTRLTVT.

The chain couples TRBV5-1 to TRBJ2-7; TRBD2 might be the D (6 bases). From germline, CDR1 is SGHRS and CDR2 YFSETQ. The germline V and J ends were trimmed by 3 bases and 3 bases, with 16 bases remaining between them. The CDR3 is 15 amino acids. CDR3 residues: CASSSGGTYVYEQYF. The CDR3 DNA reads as TGCGCCAGCAGCTCGGGCGGGACTTATGTCTACGAGCAGTACTTC.

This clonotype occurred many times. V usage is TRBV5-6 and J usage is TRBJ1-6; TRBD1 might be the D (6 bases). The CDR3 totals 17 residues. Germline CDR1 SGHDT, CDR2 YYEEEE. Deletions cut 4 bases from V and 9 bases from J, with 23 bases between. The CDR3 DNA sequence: TGTGCCAGCAGCCCAGCGATGAACAGGGATCGTTTTTCACCCCTCCACTTT. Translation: CASSPAMNRDRFSPLHF.

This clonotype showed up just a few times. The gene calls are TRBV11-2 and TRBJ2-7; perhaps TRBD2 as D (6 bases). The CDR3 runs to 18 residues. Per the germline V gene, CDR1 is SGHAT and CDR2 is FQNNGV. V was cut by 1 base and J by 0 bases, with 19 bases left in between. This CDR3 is CASSLGSWGGGSSYEQYF. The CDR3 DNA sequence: TGTGCCAGCAGCTTAGGATCTTGGGGAGGAGGTAGCTCCTACGAGCAGTACTTC.

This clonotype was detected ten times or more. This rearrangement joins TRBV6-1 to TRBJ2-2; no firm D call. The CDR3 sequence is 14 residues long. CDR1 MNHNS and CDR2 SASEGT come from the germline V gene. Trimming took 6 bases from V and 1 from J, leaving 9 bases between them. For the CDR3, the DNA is TGTGCCAGCAGGGCCGCAGGGAACACCGGGGAGCTGTTTTTT. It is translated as CASRAAGNTGELFF.

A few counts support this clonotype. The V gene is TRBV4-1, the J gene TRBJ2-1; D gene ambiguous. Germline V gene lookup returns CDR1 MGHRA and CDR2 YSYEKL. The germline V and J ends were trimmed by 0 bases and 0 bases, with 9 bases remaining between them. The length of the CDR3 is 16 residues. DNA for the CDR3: TGCGCCAGCAGCCAAGATCGACCGAGCTCCTACAATGAGCAGTTCTTC. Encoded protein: CASSQDRPSSYNEQFF.

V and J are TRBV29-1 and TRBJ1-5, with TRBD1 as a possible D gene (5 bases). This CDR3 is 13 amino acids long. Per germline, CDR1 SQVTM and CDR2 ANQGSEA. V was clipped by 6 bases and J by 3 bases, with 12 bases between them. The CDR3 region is CSVRWGDNQPQHF. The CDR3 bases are TGCAGCGTCCGTTGGGGCGACAATCAGCCCCAGCATTTT.

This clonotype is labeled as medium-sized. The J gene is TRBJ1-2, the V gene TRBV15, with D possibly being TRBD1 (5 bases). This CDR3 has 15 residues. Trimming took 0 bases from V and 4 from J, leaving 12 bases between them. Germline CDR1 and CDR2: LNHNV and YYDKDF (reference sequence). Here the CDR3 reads CATSRDGLGGYGYTF. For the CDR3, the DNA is TGTGCCACCAGCAGAGATGGCCTCGGGGGCTATGGCTACACCTTC.

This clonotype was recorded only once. Here the CDR3 reads CASSVGVVEGQGDYGYTF. The CDR3 region has the DNA TGTGCCAGCAGCGTAGGAGTTGTTGAGGGACAGGGAGACTATGGCTACACCTTC. This chain uses TRBV9 with TRBJ1-2, with 9 bases lining up with TRBD1. Germline CDR1 SGDLS, CDR2 YYNGEE. The CDR3 has 18 amino acids. Losses at the gene ends were 0 bases for V and 3 bases for J; bases not matched to a gene: 12. The full variable domain, rest sourced from reference TRBV9 and TRBJ1-2, is DSGVTQTPKHLITATGQRVTLRCSPRSGDLSVYWYQQSLDQGLQFLIQYYNGEERAKGNILERFSAQQFPDLHSELNLSSLELGDSALYFCASSVGVVEGQGDYGYTFGSGTRLTVV.